The 5 T cell receptor beta chains in this list originate from one sample, sequenced in a study of T cells after yellow fever vaccination. TCRdb recomputed calls from the 5' RACE reads with MiXCR, one row per CDR3 protein. The data show about 360,000 distinct CDR3 sequences, with roughly 6.2% seen just once and about 15% held by the top ten. Sequencing used PBMCs, obtained 5 days after the yellow fever booster vaccination. The receptor set was obtained from a young man who received the YFV17D yellow fever vaccine.

The V call is TRBV5-4, the J call TRBJ2-1; D ambiguous. Germline loops: CDR1 SGHNT, CDR2 YYREEE (reference sequence). The CDR3 totals 17 residues. Trimming shortened V by 2 bases and J by 0 bases, and 15 bases separated the two germline ends. The CDR3 DNA follows: TGTGCCAGCAGCTTTTTTGGCGGCCCAAGCTCCTACAATGAGCAGTTCTTC. Its protein product is CASSFFGGPSSYNEQFF.

The V call is TRBV7-2, the J call TRBJ2-7, with D possibly TRBD1 on 6 matching bases. The CDR3 covers 13 residues. CDR1 SGHTA and CDR2 FQGNSA come from the germline V gene. Trimming stripped 0 bases from V and 7 bases from J, with 10 bases between. DNA for the CDR3: TGTGCCAGCAGCTTAGCGCTTAGGGGGGAGCAGTACTTC. This gives the protein CASSLALRGEQYF. Looking up the rest from reference TRBV7-2 and TRBJ2-7 gives the full variable domain: GAGVSQSPSNKVTEKGKDVELRCDPISGHTALYWYRQSLGQGLEFLIYFQGNSAPDKSGLPSDRFSAERTGGSVSTLTIQRTQQEDSAVYLCASSLALRGEQYFGPGTRLTVT.

CDR3 nucleotides: TGTGCCAGCAGTAAAGGGATACTGGAGGCTGAAGCTTTCTTT. It specifies CASSKGILEAEAFF. V gene TRBV12-3 or TRBV12-4 combines with J gene TRBJ1-1, with D uncertain. Trimming left V 5 bases short and J 6 bases short, with 16 bases between. The length of the CDR3 is 14 residues.

The rearrangement links TRBV6-1 to TRBJ2-7; D possibly matches TRBD1 or TRBD2 (6 bases each). V was pared by 3 bases and J by 6 bases, with 15 bases between. Germline V gene sequence: CDR1 MNHNS, CDR2 SASEGT. This CDR3 is 14 amino acids long. The CDR3 DNA reads TGTGCCAGCAGTGATCCGGGGGCAAAATCCGAGCAGTACTTC. This sequence encodes CASSDPGAKSEQYF.

V gene TRBV5-1 combines with J gene TRBJ1-4; the D is unclear. The CDR3 has 15 amino acids. V was clipped by 0 bases and J by 8 bases, with 14 bases between them. CDR1 and CDR2 from the germline V gene are SGHRS and YFSETQ. CDR3 sequence reads: CASSLVGVEGEKLFF. The CDR3 coding sequence is TGCGCCAGCAGCTTGGTGGGCGTCGAAGGAGAAAAACTGTTTTTT.